Following are 29 T cell receptor beta chains from one sample sequenced in a study of T cells expressing NK-cell markers. From its re-call of the 5' RACE reads, TCRdb lists each CDR3 protein once, without DNA. The listing records a few hundred thousand distinct CDR3 sequences. The sequenced sample consisted of blood T cells: a sorted CD56 or NKG2C T cell subset, CD4+ or CD8+ T cells, or bulk PBMC T cells (not recorded which). The receptors come from a woman aged 50 to 60 in good health.

This rearrangement joins TRBV12-3 or TRBV12-4 to TRBJ2-3; TCRdb reports TRBD2, a call that lacks DNA to check it against. The CDR3 contains 15 residues. CDR3 sequence: CASARGRDSTDTQYF.

The gene calls are TRBV21-1 and TRBJ2-4; TCRdb picks TRBD1, but there is no DNA to check that call. TRBV21-1 is labeled a pseudogene. This CDR3 is built from 20 residues. The CDR3 loop is CASSKPSGQVTILAKNIQYF.

The J gene is TRBJ2-1, the V gene TRBV21-1; TCRdb indicates TRBD2, and absent DNA this call remains unverified. TRBV21-1 is termed a pseudogene. The CDR3 spans 20 residues. This CDR3 is CACPGRAAIGGLMLNNEQFF.

The chain has TRBV25-1 and TRBJ2-2; with no DNA, the TCRdb D assignment of TRBD2 cannot be verified. The CDR3 consists of 15 residues. Germline values: CDR1 MGHDK, CDR2 SYGVNS. CDR3 sequence: CASSESRGSTGELFF.

The V call is TRBV5-1, the J call TRBJ2-1; TCRdb selects TRBD2, and the lack of DNA leaves this call unchecked. CDR3 size: 16 residues. CDR1 is SGHRS and CDR2 is YFSETQ in the germline V gene. The CDR3 protein is CASGLAGGPSYNEQFF.

This chain connects TRBV6-1 to TRBJ1-1. Germline CDR1 reads MNHNS; CDR2 reads SASEGT. This CDR3 is 12 amino acids long. The CDR3 here is CAIGGGGTEAFF.

The rearrangement joins TRBV27 to TRBJ1-1. CDR3 size: 16 residues. The germline V gene encodes CDR1 MNHEY and CDR2 SMNVEV (reference sequence). The CDR3 sequence is CASSLSIYQENTEAFF.

The chain has TRBV12-5 and TRBJ2-1; TCRdb designates TRBD2, a call that cannot be tested without DNA. The V gene's germline CDR1 is LGHNT and CDR2 FRNRAP. CDR3 length: 18 amino acids. CDR3 residues: CASGLVGFSGGSYNEQFF.

The chain has TRBV20-1 and TRBJ2-5; TCRdb lists TRBD1, though no DNA is available to test this call. The CDR3 is made up of 15 amino acids. Germline V gene sequence: CDR1 DFQATT, CDR2 SNEGSKA (reference sequence). CDR3 residues: CSARAILLQGETQYF.

J is TRBJ2-7 and V is TRBV3-1; TCRdb names TRBD2, which stays unverified in the absence of DNA. CDR1 LGHDT and CDR2 YNNKEL come from the germline V gene (reference sequence). The CDR3 loop spans 17 amino acids. CDR3 residues: CASSQERSAVNSYEQYF.

This chain connects TRBV28 to TRBJ2-7. The CDR3 spans 16 residues. The V gene's germline CDR1 is MDHEN and CDR2 SYDVKM. The CDR3 sequence is CASSPNRGGRSYEQYF.

V usage is TRBV28 and J usage is TRBJ1-4; absent DNA, TCRdb's TRBD1 call cannot be checked. Germline V lookup: CDR1 MDHEN, CDR2 SYDVKM. CDR3 size: 15 residues. CDR3 amino acids: CASSSRDRGDEKLFF. Supplemented by reference TRBV28 and TRBJ1-4, the full variable domain reads DVKVTQSSRYLVKRTGEKVFLECVQDMDHENMFWYRQDPGLGLRLIYFSYDVKMKEKGDIPEGYSVSREKKERFSLILESASTNQTSMYLCASSSRDRGDEKLFFGSGTQLSVL.

The rearrangement uses TRBV4-2 and TRBJ1-3. The CDR3 covers 13 residues. CDR1 and CDR2 from the germline V gene are LGHNA and YNFKEQ. CDR3 residues: CASSQGIENTIYF.

The J gene is TRBJ2-1, the V gene TRBV19. The CDR3 totals 12 residues. The germline V gene has CDR1 LNHDA and CDR2 SQIVND (reference sequence). The CDR3 here is CATSPSADKQFF.

The chain employs TRBV20-1 and TRBJ2-3; there is no DNA to check the TCRdb D call of TRBD2. CDR3 size: 15 residues. Germline V gene data show CDR1 as DFQATT and CDR2 as SNEGSKA (reference sequence). CDR3 sequence reads: CSASAGPAGTDTQYF.

CDR3 sequence reads: CASSYTNTGPDTQYF. The V call is TRBV12-3 or TRBV12-4, the J call TRBJ2-3; without DNA, the TCRdb call of TRBD1 cannot be checked. The CDR3 totals 15 residues.

The chain links TRBV15 to TRBJ2-3; no DNA is available, so the TRBD2 call from TCRdb remains unchecked. The CDR3 contains 17 residues. The germline V gene encodes CDR1 LNHNV and CDR2 YYDKDF (reference sequence). The CDR3 region is CATSSLLGDSGTDTQYF.

This sequence joins TRBV20-1 and TRBJ2-3; TCRdb's assignment of TRBD2 cannot be checked, as there is no DNA. Germline V gene data show CDR1 as DFQATT and CDR2 as SNEGSKA (reference sequence). The CDR3 spans 14 residues. CDR3 region: CSALKAGLSDTQYF.

J is TRBJ2-3 and V is TRBV18; TCRdb picks TRBD1, but there is no DNA to check that call. This CDR3 has 15 amino acids. Germline CDR1 KGHSH, CDR2 LQKENI. The CDR3 loop is CASSPEGAGADTQYF.

This chain uses TRBV5-5 with TRBJ2-5; TCRdb's assignment of TRBD2 cannot be checked, as there is no DNA. Germline lookup yields CDR1 SGHKS and CDR2 YYEKEE (reference sequence). This CDR3 comprises 13 residues. CDR3 protein: CASSLHSPETQYF.

The rearrangement joins TRBV6-1 to TRBJ1-1; TCRdb indicates TRBD1, and absent DNA this call remains unverified. CDR1 and CDR2 (germline): MNHNS, SASEGT. This CDR3 is built from 13 residues. The CDR3 is CASSEGQGPEAFF.

The chain couples TRBV12-3 or TRBV12-4 to TRBJ2-1; TCRdb calls TRBD1, which cannot be checked without DNA. The CDR3 is 15 residues long. CDR3 sequence reads: CASSPTGRFYNEQFF.

The rearrangement joins TRBV12-3 or TRBV12-4 to TRBJ2-3. This CDR3 has 14 residues. The CDR3 is CASRIAGVGDTQYF.

The chain links TRBV12-3 or TRBV12-4 to TRBJ1-2. This CDR3 contains 14 residues. The CDR3 region is CASILGDGYYGYTF.

The V call is TRBV10-3, the J call TRBJ2-1; TCRdb indicates TRBD1, and absent DNA this call remains unverified. This CDR3 spans 13 amino acids. In germline, CDR1 is ENHRY, CDR2 SYGVKD. The chain's CDR3 is CATQGASMNEQFF.

This chain links TRBV9 with TRBJ2-1; TCRdb's D call of TRBD2 is untestable without DNA. Germline CDR1 reads SGDLS; CDR2 reads YYNGEE. The CDR3 is 19 residues long. CDR3 residues: CASSVQTSGRANRYNEQFF.

The CDR3 sequence is CASSRTGGGMNTEAFF. The rearrangement joins TRBV5-1 to TRBJ1-1; with no DNA, the TCRdb D assignment of TRBD1 cannot be verified. The CDR3 consists of 16 residues. Germline V gene lookup returns CDR1 SGHRS and CDR2 YFSETQ.

This sequence joins TRBV2 and TRBJ2-3. The CDR3 loop spans 14 amino acids. CDR1 and CDR2 (germline): SNHLY, FYNNEI. The CDR3: CASRGAGVTDTQYF.

V and J are TRBV7-9 and TRBJ2-5; TCRdb indicates TRBD1, and absent DNA this call remains unverified. The CDR3 has 15 residues. CDR1 and CDR2 (germline): SEHNR, FQNEAQ (reference sequence). CDR3 loop: CASSLRELKGETQYF.